Included here is one TCR beta chain sequence, with context. The Seattle patients, enrolled during active infection, were followed longitudinally. How the authors handled the data: Counts of nucleated cells, estimated from reference gene primer amplification, were obtained. Sequenced by immunoSEQ multiplex PCR; TCRdb stores in-frame clones only, minus some. Clonal size and the V and J genes are those of that table, whereas D and trimming came from the DNA. The repertoire holds 250,000 or so clones, with about 90% as singletons. This entry comes from a study of blood T cell repertoires in COVID-19. Study in general: Both acute and convalescent COVID-19 samples were obtained from the United States, Italy and Spain. PBMCs, B-cell-depleted T cells, or T cells were the source of the cDNA or gDNA that made up the material.

The length of the CDR3 is 14 residues. Trimming stripped 0 bases from V and 6 bases from J, with 6 bases between. The germline V gene has CDR1 SGHTA and CDR2 FQGNSA. Material: peripheral blood. The sequence came from a woman aged 55 to 70 with COVID-19, enrolled during active disease. The rearrangement uses TRBV7-2 and TRBJ1-6; TRBD1 might be the D (6 bases). CDR3 sequence (DNA): TGTGCCAGCAGCTTAGCGGACAGTAATTCACCCCTCCACTTT. Translating gives CASSLADSNSPLHF. Variable domain in full (rest from reference TRBV7-2 and TRBJ1-6): GAGVSQSPSNKVTEKGKDVELRCDPISGHTALYWYRQSLGQGLEFLIYFQGNSAPDKSGLPSDRFSAERTGGSVSTLTIQRTQQEDSAVYLCASSLADSNSPLHFGNGTRLTVT.